One sample yielded the 14 T cell receptor beta chains listed below, sequenced in a study of molecular identifiers for immune sequencing clone quantification. TCRdb reprocessed the PCR reads with MiXCR, giving one entry per CDR3 protein. The sample yields more than 550,000 distinct CDR3 sequences, roughly 23% seen once. Material: naive CD8+ T cells from blood, with Jurkat cell RNA spiked in. Subset of the sample: FACS-sorted CD8+CD4-CCR7+CD45RA+ naive T cells. All receptors derive from a human donor in good health. Some libraries in this study had Jurkat cell RNA spiked in.

This clonotype was recorded at least ten times. CDR3 loop: CASSLTAPSYEQYF. Here the CDR3 DNA reads TGTGCCAGCAGTTTGACAGCCCCAAGCTACGAGCAGTACTTC. The V gene is TRBV28, the J gene TRBJ2-7; weak D call: TRBD1 (5 bases). The CDR3 sequence is 14 residues long. Germline CDR1 reads MDHEN; CDR2 reads SYDVKM. The ends were cut back, 3 bases at V and 3 bases at J, with 12 bases in the middle.

This clonotype occurred many times. The rearrangement uses TRBV25-1 and TRBJ1-1; a weak D match, TRBD1 (6 bases). Germline V gene sequence: CDR1 MGHDK, CDR2 SYGVNS. Deletions cut 5 bases from V and 5 bases from J, with 15 bases between. The CDR3 spans 14 residues. CDR3 sequence: CASSPTGTGTEAFF. The CDR3 DNA sequence: TGTGCCAGCAGTCCTACAGGGACGGGAACTGAAGCTTTCTTT. Supplemented by reference TRBV25-1 and TRBJ1-1, the full variable domain reads EADIYQTPRYLVIGTGKKITLECSQTMGHDKMYWYQQDPGMELHLIHYSYGVNSTEKGDLSSESTVSRIRTEHFPLTLESARPSHTSQYLCASSPTGTGTEAFFGQGTRLTVV.

The chain recombines TRBV6-5 with TRBJ2-1; D remains unclear. The CDR3 has 13 residues. V was pared by 6 bases and J by 5 bases, with 11 bases between. Germline-derived CDR1 and CDR2 are MNHEY and SVGAGI. This CDR3 is CASRDLLDNEQFF. The CDR3 nucleotides are TGTGCCAGCAGGGACCTCCTAGACAATGAGCAGTTCTTC.

This clonotype has just a few counts. The genes are TRBV29-1 and TRBJ2-5; the D gene is possibly TRBD1 (5 bases). Germline assignment: CDR1 SQVTM and CDR2 ANQGSEA. V lost 5 bases and J 5 bases, leaving 15 bases between the germline ends. This CDR3 contains 13 residues. DNA of the CDR3: TGCAGCGTTATATCAGGGTTTGAGGAGACCCAGTACTTC. It translates to CSVISGFEETQYF. Supplemented by reference TRBV29-1 and TRBJ2-5, the full variable domain reads SAVISQKPSRDICQRGTSLTIQCQVDSQVTMMFWYRQQPGQSLTLIATANQGSEATYESGFVIDKFPISRPNLTFSTLTVSNMSPEDSSIYLCSVISGFEETQYFGPGTRLLVL.

This clonotype showed up many times. The chain uses TRBV12-5 and TRBJ2-2; D may be TRBD1 (5 bases). The length of the CDR3 is 16 residues. The V end was cut by 2 bases, the J end by 3 bases, with 13 bases between. Germline lookup yields CDR1 LGHNT and CDR2 FRNRAP. CDR3 sequence: CASGLTYGADTGELFF. The CDR3 DNA follows: TGTGCTAGTGGTTTGACCTATGGGGCGGACACCGGGGAGCTGTTTTTT.

This clonotype was seen only a few times. The chain carries TRBV28 and TRBJ1-2; D call uncertain. CDR1 is MDHEN and CDR2 is SYDVKM in the germline V gene. The V end was cut by 5 bases, the J end by 8 bases, with 18 bases between. The CDR3 has 14 residues. The DNA for the CDR3 is TGTGCCAGCAGTCAACGGACGTTGACCGAGGGCTACACCTTC. It encodes CASSQRTLTEGYTF.

This clonotype has a handful of counts. The J gene is TRBJ2-4, the V gene TRBV19, with D tentatively TRBD1 (6 bases). CDR1 LNHDA and CDR2 SQIVND come from the germline V gene (reference sequence). V was trimmed by 7 bases and J by 6 bases, leaving 16 bases between them. The CDR3 loop spans 14 amino acids. CDR3 in amino acids: CASKEVARGNIQYF. In DNA, the CDR3 is TGTGCCAGTAAGGAGGTTGCCAGGGGAAACATTCAGTACTTC.

This clonotype was seen a few times. J is TRBJ2-2 and V is TRBV9; D not certain. V lost 0 bases, J lost 4 bases, and 4 bases lay in between. The CDR3 is made up of 13 amino acids. Looked up from germline, CDR1 is SGDLS and CDR2 is YYNGEE. The CDR3 DNA reads TGTGCCAGCAGCGTAGCTTCCACCGGGGAGCTGTTTTTT. Translation: CASSVASTGELFF.

This clonotype occurred a few times. The chain combines TRBV11-3 with TRBJ2-5; D may match TRBD1 or TRBD2 (5 bases each). The V gene's germline CDR1 is SGHNT and CDR2 YENEEA. The CDR3 has 14 residues. V lost 5 bases and J 2 bases, leaving 12 bases between the germline ends. The CDR3 nucleotides are TGTGCCAGCAGCATCCGGGACGGTCAAGAGACCCAGTACTTC. As protein: CASSIRDGQETQYF.

The chain uses TRBV19 and TRBJ1-2; 7 bases are shared with TRBD1. J gave up 2 bases and V 6 bases, and 6 bases lay outside the gene matches. CDR1 and CDR2 from the germline V gene are LNHDA and SQIVND (reference sequence). The CDR3 has 14 amino acids. As DNA, the CDR3 is TGTGCCAGTAGCCTGCAGGGGGTCAACTATGGCTACACCTTC. This gives the protein CASSLQGVNYGYTF. The full variable domain, completed using reference TRBV19 and TRBJ1-2, is DGGITQSPKYLFRKEGQNVTLSCEQNLNHDAMYWYRQDPGQGLRLIYYSQIVNDFQKGDIAEGYSVSREKKESFPLTVTSAQKNPTAFYLCASSLQGVNYGYTFGSGTRLTVV.

The chain is built from TRBV7-2 and TRBJ2-7, with 14 bases identical to TRBD2. Germline CDR1 and CDR2: SGHTA and FQGNSA. The CDR3 has 17 residues. V trimming: 5 bases; J trimming: 0 bases; junction bases outside the gene matches: 6. CDR3 nucleotide sequence: TGTGCCAGCAGCCCGACTAGCGGGGGGGAGCGCTCCTACGAGCAGTACTTC. This translates into CASSPTSGGERSYEQYF.

This clonotype was observed at least ten times. The V and J genes are TRBV7-9 and TRBJ2-1; TRBD2 aligns across 9 bases. CDR3 length: 15 residues. CDR1 SEHNR and CDR2 FQNEAQ come from the germline V gene (reference sequence). V trimming: 5 bases; J trimming: 6 bases; junction bases outside the gene matches: 8. The CDR3 region is CASSPPGTSFNEQFF. CDR3 nucleotide sequence: TGTGCCAGCAGCCCTCCCGGGACTAGCTTCAATGAGCAGTTCTTC. The whole variable domain, filled in from reference TRBV7-9 and TRBJ2-1, reads DTGVSQNPRHKITKRGQNVTFRCDPISEHNRLYWYRQTLGQGPEFLTYFQNEAQLEKSRLLSDRFSAERPKGSFSTLEIQRTEQGDSAMYLCASSPPGTSFNEQFFGPGTRLTVL.

This clonotype occurred a few times. V gene TRBV4-3 combines with J gene TRBJ2-5; D call uncertain. CDR1 LGHNA and CDR2 YSLEER come from the germline V gene. The CDR3 is made up of 15 amino acids. V was shortened by 0 bases and J by 4 bases, with 12 bases between the two germline ends. The CDR3 is CASSQDLRGRETQYF. The CDR3 nucleotides read TGCGCCAGCAGCCAAGATCTAAGAGGAAGAGAGACCCAGTACTTC.

This clonotype has more than one count but fewer than ten. At one boundary the junction diverges from the germline segment, which might be a read error. The chain links TRBV7-9 to TRBJ2-7; no reliable D call. The CDR3 extends over 12 amino acids. Germline assignment: CDR1 SEHNR and CDR2 FQNEAQ (reference sequence). CDR3 amino acids: CASSPASYEQHF. The CDR3 DNA follows: TGTGCCAGCAGCCCAGCAAGCTACGAGCAGCACTTC. Together with reference TRBV7-9 and TRBJ2-7, the CDR3 gives the full variable domain: DTGVSQNPRHKITKRGQNVTFRCDPISEHNRLYWYRQTLGQGPEFLTYFQNEAQLEKSRLLSDRFSAERPKGSFSTLEIQRTEQGDSAMYLCASSPASYEQHFGPGTRLTVT.